Sequencing of this T cell receptor beta chain was carried out in a study of blood T cell repertoires in COVID-19. Concerning this clone itself: Other DNA sequences from this sample encode an identical CDR3 as well.

Germline-derived CDR1 and CDR2 are SQVTM and ANQGSEA. CDR3 length: 14 amino acids. Trimming cost V 4 bases and J 2 bases; bases outside gene matches: 5. Sequenced by immunoSEQ multiplex PCR; TCRdb stores in-frame clones only, minus some. The sample has 350,000 to 550,000 clones; nearly 90% are singletons. The V gene is TRBV29-1, the J gene TRBJ1-5; 7 positions match TRBD1. Material for sequencing was PBMCs or T cells enriched from blood (not recorded which). The source of this sequence is a woman aged 18-35 years with acute COVID-19. CDR3 DNA sequence: TGCAGCGTTGCTACAGGGGATGGCAATCAGCCCCAGCATTTT. As protein: CSVATGDGNQPQHF.